The 24 T cell receptor beta chains given below trace back to one sample, sequenced in a study of blood T cells in healthy people across ages. A sample-barcoded 5' primer and a J-beta primer mix were used in a second PCR of roughly 7 to 12 cycles. From the 5' RACE reads, TCRdb called clonotypes with MiXCR, one entry per CDR3 protein. This sample yields some 900,000 distinct CDR3 sequences, of which 29% are seen a single time; roughly a sixth belongs to the top ten. What was sequenced was blood. Every receptor here comes from an elderly woman in good health.

This clonotype was seen a few times. The chain joins TRBV20-1 to TRBJ1-1; 8 bases agree with TRBD1. This CDR3 region has 15 residues. The V and J ends lost 6 bases and 0 bases, in that order; junction bases with no gene match: 9. In germline, CDR1 is DFQATT, CDR2 SNEGSKA (reference sequence). CDR3 nucleotide sequence: TGCAGTGCCAAAAAGACAGGGGTCATGAACACTGAAGCTTTCTTT. Protein: CSAKKTGVMNTEAFF.

This clonotype was detected a few times. The DNA of the CDR3 is TGTGCCAGCAGTGCCCGGGACAGGGCGCGATGGGAGCAGTTCTTC. Amino acids: CASSARDRARWEQFF. The chain recombines TRBV6-6 with TRBJ2-1; 9 bases are a match to TRBD1. Germline V gene lookup returns CDR1 MNHNY and CDR2 SVGAGI (reference sequence). V dropped 5 bases and J dropped 10; count of bases not matched to a gene: 12. CDR3 size: 15 residues.

CDR3 bases: TGCGCCAGCAGCTCGACCGGACAGGGGAACTATGGCTACACCTTC. Translated, it gives CASSSTGQGNYGYTF. The chain combines TRBV5-1 with TRBJ1-2, with 9 bases identical to TRBD1. Germline V gives CDR1 SGHRS, CDR2 YFSETQ. V shed 3 bases and J 2 bases; nucleotides not matched to a gene: 5. The CDR3 is 15 amino acids. Using reference TRBV5-1 and TRBJ1-2 for the parts outside the CDR3, the full variable domain is KAGVTQTPRYLIKTRGQQVTLSCSPISGHRSVSWYQQTPGQGLQFLFEYFSETQRNKGNFPGRFSGRQFSNSRSEMNVSTLELGDSALYLCASSSTGQGNYGYTFGSGTRLTVV.

A note on this clonotype: One end of the junction varies from germline; a read error may be responsible. This sequence joins TRBV6-6 and TRBJ2-6; D may correspond to TRBD1 or TRBD2 (5 bases each). The CDR3 is 17 residues long. Germline assignment: CDR1 MNHNY and CDR2 SVGAGI (reference sequence). CDR3 sequence: CASSSPITDSGANVRTF. The CDR3 region has the DNA TGTGCCAGCAGTTCCCCTATAACGGACTCTGGGGCCAACGTCCGGACTTTC.

As regards this clonotype: A much larger clonotype is one base distant, so this may be a read error. This chain joins TRBV7-9 and TRBJ1-2, with no clear D. The V gene's germline CDR1 is SEHNR and CDR2 FQNEAQ (reference sequence). This CDR3 is built from 15 residues. The CDR3 protein is CASSLVGKANYGHTF. The CDR3 nucleotides are TGTGCCAGCAGCTTAGTTGGAAAAGCTAACTATGGCCACACCTTC.

The chain couples TRBV7-6 to TRBJ1-5; D not certain. Trimming removed 5 bases from V and 6 bases from J, with 11 bases in between. The germline V gene has CDR1 SGHVS and CDR2 FNYEAQ. The CDR3 is 13 residues long. The CDR3 DNA reads TGTGCCAGCAGCATTTACGAGGGTCAGCCCCAGCATTTT. Residues: CASSIYEGQPQHF.

This clonotype was observed many times. The V and J genes are TRBV24-1 and TRBJ2-5; TRBD1 matches at 10 bases. CDR1 and CDR2 from the germline V gene are KGHDR and SFDVKD. Germline trimming cut 9 bases from V and 5 bases from J; bases unmatched to any gene: 11. There are 15 residues in the CDR3. The CDR3 DNA follows: TGTGCCACCTCCAATCCGGGACAGGGGACCGAGACCCAGTACTTC. This translates into CATSNPGQGTETQYF.

The J gene is TRBJ1-6, the V gene TRBV28; D ambiguous. There are 15 residues in the CDR3. Trimming removed 6 bases from V and 1 base from J, with 10 bases in between. In germline, CDR1 is MDHEN, CDR2 SYDVKM. The CDR3 is CASRKYRSYNSPLHF. Written as DNA, the CDR3 is TGTGCCAGCAGAAAATACAGATCCTATAATTCACCCCTCCACTTT.

This clonotype was seen only a few times. A clone one base away is much larger, so this may be a read error. V gene TRBV7-2 combines with J gene TRBJ2-1; 8 bases match TRBD2. The J segment lost 8 bases and the V segment lost 5 bases, leaving 8 bases of the junction unmatched. The CDR3 covers 14 residues. Germline CDR1 SGHTA, CDR2 FQGNSA. This CDR3 is CASSTSSGPYEQFF. DNA for the CDR3: TGTGCCAGCAGCACGTCTAGCGGGCCCTATGAGCAGTTCTTC. Looking up the rest from reference TRBV7-2 and TRBJ2-1 gives the full variable domain: GAGVSQSPSNKVTEKGKDVELRCDPISGHTALYWYRQSLGQGLEFLIYFQGNSAPDKSGLPSDRFSAERTGGSVSTLTIQRTQQEDSAVYLCASSTSSGPYEQFFGPGTRLTVL.

This clonotype has ten or more counts. The gene calls are TRBV7-9 and TRBJ2-1; 10 positions match TRBD2. CDR3 size: 16 residues. Trimming removed 2 bases from V and 4 bases from J; junction bases left unmatched: 5. Germline CDR1 SEHNR, CDR2 FQNEAQ (reference sequence). The chain's CDR3 is CASSLLMTSGYNEQFF. The CDR3 nucleotides read TGTGCCAGCAGCTTATTGATGACTAGCGGGTACAATGAGCAGTTCTTC.

The V call is TRBV6-2 or TRBV6-3, the J call TRBJ1-6; D call uncertain. V lost 7 bases, J lost 0 bases, and 13 bases lay in between. CDR3 length: 16 amino acids. Germline V CDR1 and CDR2: MNHEY, SVGEGT. CDR3 protein: CASTKASSSYNSPLHF. The CDR3 nucleotides read TGTGCCAGCACCAAAGCCTCGAGCTCCTATAATTCACCCCTCCACTTT.

The V gene is TRBV9, the J gene TRBJ1-5, with 8 positions matching TRBD1. Trimming took 7 bases from V and 4 from J; bases not matched to a gene: 7. Germline V gene data show CDR1 as SGDLS and CDR2 as YYNGEE. The CDR3 length is 14 residues. The CDR3 region is CASGLGQGNQPQHF. The CDR3, as DNA: TGTGCCAGCGGACTCGGACAGGGAAATCAGCCCCAGCATTTT. The full variable domain, in which reference TRBV9 and TRBJ1-5 provide the parts outside the CDR3, is DSGVTQTPKHLITATGQRVTLRCSPRSGDLSVYWYQQSLDQGLQFLIQYYNGEERAKGNILERFSAQQFPDLHSELNLSSLELGDSALYFCASGLGQGNQPQHFGDGTRLSIL.

This clonotype showed up just a few times. The chain uses TRBV11-2 and TRBJ2-1; TRBD1 agrees at 9 bases. The DNA end lines up better with TRBJ2-7; the J call may be wrong. Germline CDR1 SGHAT, CDR2 FQNNGV. The CDR3 consists of 19 residues. The CDR3 here is CASSFGTGRDLSSYNEQYF. CDR3 DNA sequence: TGTGCCAGCAGCTTTGGGACAGGGAGGGATCTGAGCTCCTACAATGAGCAGTACTTC.

In this sample, this clonotype turned up many times. The chain carries TRBV20-1 and TRBJ2-7, with a possible D match to TRBD2 (6 bases). This CDR3 is built from 14 residues. CDR1 and CDR2 from the germline V gene are DFQATT and SNEGSKA (reference sequence). Trimming took 7 bases from V and 2 from J, leaving 18 bases between them. The CDR3 spells CSVSGDSLTYEQYF. CDR3 DNA: TGCAGTGTCAGTGGGGACTCATTAACCTACGAGCAGTACTTC.

This clonotype has a count of ten or more. This chain links TRBV6-2 or TRBV6-3 with TRBJ2-3, with D perhaps matching TRBD2 (6 bases). V dropped 2 bases and J dropped 0 bases, with 15 bases sitting between them. In germline, CDR1 is MNHEY, CDR2 SVGEGT. This CDR3 has 17 residues. CDR3 region: CASSYDSGRGSTDTQYF. The CDR3 DNA sequence: TGTGCCAGCAGTTACGATTCCGGGCGGGGAAGCACAGATACGCAGTATTTT.

The genes are TRBV7-3 and TRBJ2-6; D is possibly TRBD1 or TRBD2 (6 bases each). The germline gives CDR1 SGHTA, CDR2 FQGTGA. Trimming removed 0 bases at V and 3 bases at J, with 9 bases between. The CDR3 extends over 16 amino acids. CDR3 sequence reads: CASSLTGGGGANVLTF. The DNA of the CDR3 is TGTGCCAGCAGCTTAACAGGGGGAGGTGGGGCCAACGTCCTGACTTTC.

For the CDR3, the DNA is TGTGCCAGCAGCCTCCAGGTGGGCCTGAGCACAGATACGCAGTATTTT. This gives the protein CASSLQVGLSTDTQYF. The chain employs TRBV5-5 and TRBJ2-3, with D hard to call. Germline CDR1 reads SGHKS; CDR2 reads YYEKEE (reference sequence). The CDR3 spans 16 residues. The V gene lost 4 bases and the J gene lost 0 bases, with 15 bases spanning the gap.

This clonotype has at least ten counts. The V call is TRBV10-3, the J call TRBJ1-6; D might be TRBD1 (6 bases). This CDR3 spans 15 amino acids. V was clipped by 3 bases and J by 0 bases, with 6 bases between them. Looked up from germline, CDR1 is ENHRY and CDR2 is SYGVKD. In DNA form, the CDR3 reads TGTGCCATCAGTGAACAGGGCTCCTATAATTCACCCCTCCACTTT. The encoded protein is CAISEQGSYNSPLHF.

This clonotype occurred many times. The chain has TRBV10-3 and TRBJ2-7; D gene uncertain. The germline V gene encodes CDR1 ENHRY and CDR2 SYGVKD. Trimming stripped 5 bases from V and 0 bases from J, with 5 bases between. The CDR3 loop spans 12 amino acids. The CDR3 protein is CAISSGSYEQYF. CDR3 nucleotide sequence: TGTGCCATCAGTTCCGGCTCCTACGAGCAGTACTTC.

The chain recombines TRBV30 with TRBJ1-6, with a weak D call TRBD1 (6 bases). The V gene lost 5 bases and the J gene lost 10 bases, with 15 bases spanning the gap. The CDR3 loop spans 13 amino acids. Germline lookup yields CDR1 GTSNPN and CDR2 SVGIG (reference sequence). The CDR3: CAWAGGPSSPLHF. CDR3 DNA: TGTGCCTGGGCCGGGGGCCCCTCCTCACCCCTCCACTTT.

CDR3: CASSYVGTPRPQHF. CDR3 DNA: TGTGCCAGCAGTTACGTGGGCACTCCACGGCCCCAGCATTTT. The chain couples TRBV6-2 or TRBV6-3 to TRBJ1-5; the D is unclear. Per germline, CDR1 MNHEY and CDR2 SVGEGT. The V end was cut by 2 bases, the J end by 9 bases, with 14 bases between. This CDR3 contains 14 residues.

The chain is built from TRBV29-1 and TRBJ1-2, with TRBD1 as a possible D gene (5 bases). V dropped 1 base and J dropped 5 bases, with 14 bases sitting between them. There are 14 residues in the CDR3. Germline values: CDR1 SQVTM, CDR2 ANQGSEA. The CDR3 here is CSVEGGNRRYGYTF. In nucleotides, the CDR3 is TGCAGCGTTGAAGGGGGGAACAGGAGATATGGCTACACCTTC.

The chain uses TRBV6-6 and TRBJ2-5; D is perhaps TRBD1 (5 bases). The CDR3 consists of 14 residues. Germline CDR1 and CDR2: MNHNY and SVGAGI (reference sequence). The V gene lost 5 bases and the J gene lost 2 bases, with 12 bases spanning the gap. The CDR3 reads CASSDSWQQETQYF. CDR3 DNA: TGTGCCAGCAGTGACAGTTGGCAGCAAGAGACCCAGTACTTC.

This clonotype appeared a few times. The rearrangement joins TRBV7-2 to TRBJ2-1; D possibly matches TRBD1 or TRBD2 (5 bases each). V was pared by 4 bases and J by 8 bases, with 15 bases between. The CDR3 spans 14 residues. Germline V gene lookup returns CDR1 SGHTA and CDR2 FQGNSA. CDR3 amino acids: CASSSAALGDEQFF. In nucleotides, the CDR3 is TGTGCCAGCAGCTCCGCGGCCTTGGGGGATGAGCAGTTCTTC. The whole variable domain, filled in from reference TRBV7-2 and TRBJ2-1, reads GAGVSQSPSNKVTEKGKDVELRCDPISGHTALYWYRQSLGQGLEFLIYFQGNSAPDKSGLPSDRFSAERTGGSVSTLTIQRTQQEDSAVYLCASSSAALGDEQFFGPGTRLTVL.